This T cell receptor (beta chain) was retrieved from a study of CD8 T cells in Susac syndrome. Study information: Sequencing included Susac syndrome patients, five or six of them with active disease and under 10 in remission. Blood was drawn from Susac syndrome patients while they were therapy-naive, on corticosteroids, or on intravenous immunoglobulin alone.

The study sequenced TCR beta in blood CD8+ and CD4+ T cells. The CDR3 extends over 17 amino acids. Looked up from germline, CDR1 is SGHTA and CDR2 is FQGNSA. V was shortened by 5 bases and J by 0 bases, with 14 bases between the two germline ends. Random hexamers were used to reverse transcribe roughly 0.45 to 1 ug of RNA. Amplification of TCR beta CDR3 across 54 Vbeta and 13 Jbeta was performed with immunoSEQ multiplex PCR. TCRdb ran MiXCR on the immunoSEQ multiplex PCR reads and lists one entry per CDR3 protein. The data show fewer than 200,000 distinct CDR3 sequences, under 95% seen once. The sample consisted of CD4+ T cells from PBMCs. This chain links TRBV7-2 with TRBJ2-6, with D possibly being TRBD1 or TRBD2 (5 bases each). The receptor's source is a human donor with Susac syndrome. The CDR3 sequence is CASSLRGVSSGANVLTF. Written as DNA, the CDR3 is TGTGCCAGCAGCCTTAGAGGGGTCTCCTCTGGGGCCAACGTCCTGACTTTC.